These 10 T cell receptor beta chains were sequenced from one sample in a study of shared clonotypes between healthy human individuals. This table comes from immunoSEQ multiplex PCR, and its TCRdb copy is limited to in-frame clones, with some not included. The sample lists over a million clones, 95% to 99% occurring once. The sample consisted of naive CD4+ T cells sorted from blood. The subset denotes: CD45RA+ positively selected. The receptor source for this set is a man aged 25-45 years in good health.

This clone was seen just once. CDR3 nucleotide sequence: TGCGCCAGCAGCTTGGCGGAAAGGGACTATGGCTACACCTTC. It yields the protein CASSLAERDYGYTF. The chain has TRBV5-1 and TRBJ1-2; no definite D call. The CDR3 loop spans 14 amino acids. The V end lost 0 bases, the J end lost 3 bases, and 9 bases lay between the germline ends. Germline lookup yields CDR1 SGHRS and CDR2 YFSETQ.

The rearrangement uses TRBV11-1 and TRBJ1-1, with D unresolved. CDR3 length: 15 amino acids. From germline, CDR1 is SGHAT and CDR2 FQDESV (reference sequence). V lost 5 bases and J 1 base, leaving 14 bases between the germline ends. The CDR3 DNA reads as TGTGCCAGCAGCCCGCCTGTGAGGTGGAACACTGAAGCTTTCTTT. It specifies CASSPPVRWNTEAFF.

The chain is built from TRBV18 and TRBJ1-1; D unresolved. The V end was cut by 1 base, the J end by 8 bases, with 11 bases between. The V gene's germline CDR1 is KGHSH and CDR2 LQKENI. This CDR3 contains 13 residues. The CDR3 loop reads CASSPREADEAFF. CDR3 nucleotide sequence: TGTGCCAGCTCACCACGGGAGGCCGACGAAGCTTTCTTT.

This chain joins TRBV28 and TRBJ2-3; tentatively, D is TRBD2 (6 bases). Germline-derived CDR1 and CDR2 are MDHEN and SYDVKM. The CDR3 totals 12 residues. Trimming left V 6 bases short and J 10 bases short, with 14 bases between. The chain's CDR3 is CASRSLGGSQYF. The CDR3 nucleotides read TGTGCCAGCAGGTCCTTGGGGGGATCGCAGTATTTT.

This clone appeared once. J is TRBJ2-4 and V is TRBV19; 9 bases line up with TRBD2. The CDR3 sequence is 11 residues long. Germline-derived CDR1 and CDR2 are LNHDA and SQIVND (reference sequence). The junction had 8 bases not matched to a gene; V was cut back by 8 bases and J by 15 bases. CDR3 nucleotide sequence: TGTGCCAGTGGAGATAGCGGGAGAAGGTACTTC. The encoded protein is CASGDSGRRYF.

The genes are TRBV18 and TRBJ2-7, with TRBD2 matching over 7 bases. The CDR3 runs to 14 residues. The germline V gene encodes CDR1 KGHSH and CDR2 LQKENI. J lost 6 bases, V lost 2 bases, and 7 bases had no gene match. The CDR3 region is CASSPVPASGEQYF. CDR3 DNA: TGTGCCAGCTCACCAGTCCCGGCTAGCGGCGAGCAGTACTTC.

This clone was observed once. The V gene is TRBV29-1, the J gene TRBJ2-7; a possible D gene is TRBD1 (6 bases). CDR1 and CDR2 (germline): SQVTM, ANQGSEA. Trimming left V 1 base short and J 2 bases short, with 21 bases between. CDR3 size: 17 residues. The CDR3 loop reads CSVEGGGRSGGTYEQYF. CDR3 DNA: TGCAGCGTTGAAGGTGGGGGCCGGTCTGGCGGTACCTACGAGCAGTACTTC.

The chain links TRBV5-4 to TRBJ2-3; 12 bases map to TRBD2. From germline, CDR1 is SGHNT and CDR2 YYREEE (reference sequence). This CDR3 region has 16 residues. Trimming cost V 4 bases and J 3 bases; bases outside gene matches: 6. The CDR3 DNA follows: TGTGCCAGCAGCGAACTAGCGGGAGGAGGGACAGATACGCAGTATTTT. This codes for CASSELAGGGTDTQYF.

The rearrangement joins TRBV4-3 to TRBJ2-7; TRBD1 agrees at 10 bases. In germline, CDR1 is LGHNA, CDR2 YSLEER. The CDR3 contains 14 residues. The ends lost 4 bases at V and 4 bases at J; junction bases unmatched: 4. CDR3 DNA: TGCGCCAGCAGCCGAGGGACAGGGGTATACGAGCAGTACTTC. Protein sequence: CASSRGTGVYEQYF.

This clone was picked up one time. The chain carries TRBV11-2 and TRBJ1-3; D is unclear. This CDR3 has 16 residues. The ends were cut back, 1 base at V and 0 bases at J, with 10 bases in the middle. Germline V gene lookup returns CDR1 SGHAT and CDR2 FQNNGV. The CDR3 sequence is CASSLVGFGSGNTIYF. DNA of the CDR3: TGTGCCAGCAGCTTAGTAGGGTTTGGCTCTGGAAACACCATATATTTT.